Listed here is a single T cell receptor beta chain. There are 17 residues in the CDR3. CDR1 is SGHVS, CDR2 FNYEAQ, per germline. Deletions cut 0 bases from V and 6 bases from J, with 20 bases between. A single record per CDR3 protein comes from TCRdb applying MiXCR to the reads. Of more than 150,000 distinct CDR3 sequences in the sample, about 15% were seen once. The sample is drawn from a study of T cell repertoires in cytomegalovirus infection. The sequence came from a human donor in good health (CMV status not recorded). Some clones in this sample may be carry-over from other donors' samples. The rearrangement links TRBV7-6 to TRBJ1-1; maybe TRBD1 (6 bases). Sequenced: CD8+ T cells from PBMCs. The CDR3 sequence: CASSLALRQGRQAEAFF. In DNA form, the CDR3 reads TGTGCCAGCAGCTTAGCGTTGCGGCAGGGACGACAGGCTGAAGCTTTCTTT.